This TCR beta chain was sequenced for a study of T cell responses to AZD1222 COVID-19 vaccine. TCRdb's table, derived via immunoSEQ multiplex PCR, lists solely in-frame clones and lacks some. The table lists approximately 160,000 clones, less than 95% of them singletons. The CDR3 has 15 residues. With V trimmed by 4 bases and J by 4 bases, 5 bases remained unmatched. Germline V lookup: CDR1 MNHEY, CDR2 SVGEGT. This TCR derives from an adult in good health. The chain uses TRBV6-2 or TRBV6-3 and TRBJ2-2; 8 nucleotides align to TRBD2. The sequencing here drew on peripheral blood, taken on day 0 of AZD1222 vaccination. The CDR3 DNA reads TGTGCCAGCAGTTTCGCCGGGACTAGCACCGGGGAGCTGTTTTTT. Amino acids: CASSFAGTSTGELFF.